This TCR beta chain was profiled in a study of shared clonotypes between healthy human individuals. On sorted subsets, replicate PCRs used roughly 190 ng DNA, or tens of thousands of T cell genomes. Original handling: Junction-only sequences produced by ImmunoSEQ had no quality scores, so filtering differed. TCRdb's table, derived via immunoSEQ multiplex PCR, lists solely in-frame clones and lacks some. The D gene and trimming were derived from the DNA, and the V and J assignments and clone size from that table. The table includes about 980,000 clones, about 80% detected once. This clone was seen a handful of times. This receptor was obtained from a young man in good health. The specimen sequenced was memory CD4+ T cells sorted from blood. This sample's subset: CD45RA-negative fraction.

In DNA, the CDR3 is TGTGCCAGCTCACCGCGATTACAGACTATGAACACTGAAGCTTTCTTT. This translates into CASSPRLQTMNTEAFF. The chain recombines TRBV18 with TRBJ1-1; no reliable D call. Germline lookup yields CDR1 KGHSH and CDR2 LQKENI. The V and J ends lost 3 bases and 0 bases respectively, with 14 bases between them. The CDR3 is made up of 16 amino acids.